Listed below are T cell receptor beta chains from one sample, sequenced in a study of graft-versus-host responses after intestinal transplantation. TCRdb's table, derived via immunoSEQ multiplex PCR, lists solely in-frame clones and lacks some. The sample includes around 120,000 clones, 90% of them seen just once. These receptors are not linked to any known antigen. The source material was unstimulated CD4+ T cells sorted from spleen or lymph node cells, sampled before intestinal transplant. These receptors all stem from a human donor who received an intestinal transplant. CDR3s include the opening cysteine and the closing phenylalanine or tryptophan. The D gene is left open where the match is weak. Not every row has a clone size; where given, it reads once, few, many or a size class.

V: TRBV9
size: -
length: 15
J: TRBJ2-3
D: -
CDR3: CASSVGAPRTDTQYF
DNA: TGTGCCAGCAGCGTAGGGGCCCCACGGACAGATACGCAGTATTTT

V: TRBV25-1
size: -
length: 18
J: TRBJ2-1
D: TRBD2
CDR3: CASSVHSFGGGYYNEQFF
DNA: TGTGCCAGCAGTGTACACTCCTTTGGCGGGGGTTACTACAATGAGCAGTTCTTC

V: TRBV10-2
size: -
length: 14
J: TRBJ2-5
D: -
CDR3: CASSETSGTGEQYF
DNA: TGCGCCAGCAGTGAGACATCCGGGACTGGTGAGCAGTACTTC

V: TRBV27
size: -
length: 14
J: TRBJ1-2
D: TRBD1
CDR3: CASSFRTGNHGYTF
DNA: TGTGCCAGCAGTTTCCGGACAGGGAACCATGGCTACACCTTC

V: TRBV7-2
size: -
length: 16
J: TRBJ1-5
D: -
CDR3: CASSSTGVGFYQPQHF
DNA: TGTGCCAGCAGCTCGACAGGTGTAGGGTTTTATCAGCCCCAGCATTTT

V: TRBV5-1
size: -
length: 15
J: TRBJ2-5
D: -
CDR3: CASSLPMGLQETQYF
DNA: TGCGCCAGCAGCTTGCCGATGGGGCTCCAAGAGACCCAGTACTTC

V: TRBV6-1
size: -
length: 17
J: TRBJ2-1
D: TRBD2
CDR3: CASSAAPGTSRGHEQFF
DNA: TGTGCCAGCAGTGCCGCCCCCGGGACTAGTAGGGGCCATGAGCAGTTCTTC

V: TRBV18
size: -
length: 14
J: TRBJ2-3
D: -
CDR3: CASSPDTGTDTQYF
DNA: TGTGCCAGCTCCCCCGACACGGGCACAGATACGCAGTATTTT

V: TRBV9
size: -
length: 19
J: TRBJ1-5
D: -
CDR3: CASSVGSFLRAGSNQPQHF
DNA: TGTGCCAGCAGCGTAGGAAGTTTTTTGAGGGCGGGAAGCAATCAGCCCCAGCATTTT

V: TRBV2
size: -
length: 13
J: TRBJ2-7
D: -
CDR3: CASRHGLTYGQYF
DNA: TGTGCCAGCCGCCACGGACTGACTTACGGGCAGTACTTC

V: TRBV5-1
size: -
length: 16
J: TRBJ1-3
D: -
CDR3: CASSVGDSGRGNTIYF
DNA: TGCGCCAGCAGCGTGGGGGACTCGGGTAGGGGAAACACCATATATTTT

V: TRBV25-1
size: -
length: 14
J: TRBJ2-1
D: TRBD2
CDR3: CASTLAGGGNEQFF
DNA: TGTGCCAGCACCCTAGCGGGAGGCGGCAATGAGCAGTTCTTC

V: TRBV27
size: -
length: 14
J: TRBJ2-1
D: -
CDR3: CASSFRGRVHEQFF
DNA: TGTGCCAGCAGTTTTAGGGGTCGGGTCCATGAGCAGTTCTTC

V: TRBV5-1
size: -
length: 14
J: TRBJ1-1
D: -
CDR3: CASSLDRLNTEAFF
DNA: TGCGCCAGCAGCTTGGACAGACTGAACACTGAAGCTTTCTTT

V: TRBV18
size: -
length: 15
J: TRBJ1-3
D: -
CDR3: CASSPTRGGENTIYF
DNA: TGTGCCAGCTCCCCGACCAGGGGTGGTGAAAACACCATATATTTT

V: TRBV30
size: few
length: 14
J: TRBJ2-7
D: -
CDR3: CAWSTPGRGNEQYF
DNA: TGTGCCTGGAGCACTCCGGGGAGGGGGAACGAGCAGTACTTC

V: TRBV25-1
size: -
length: 18
J: TRBJ2-1
D: TRBD2
CDR3: CASSETRHGTSAVKEQFF
DNA: TGTGCCAGCAGTGAAACCCGTCACGGGACTAGCGCGGTCAAGGAGCAGTTCTTC

V: TRBV7-2
size: -
length: 14
J: TRBJ2-1
D: -
CDR3: CASKRASSYNEQFF
DNA: TGTGCCAGCAAGCGGGCTAGCTCCTACAATGAGCAGTTCTTC

V: TRBV14
size: -
length: 16
J: TRBJ2-7
D: TRBD1
CDR3: CASSQEGDRASYEQYF
DNA: TGTGCCAGCAGCCAAGAAGGGGACAGGGCCTCCTACGAGCAGTACTTC

V: TRBV4-2
size: few
length: 16
J: TRBJ1-3
D: -
CDR3: CASSQSQTEGGNTIYF
DNA: TGTGCCAGCAGCCAATCCCAAACGGAGGGAGGAAACACCATATATTTT

V: TRBV7-2
size: -
length: 18
J: TRBJ2-7
D: TRBD2
CDR3: CASSLFASGGDIFSEQYF
DNA: TGTGCCAGCAGCTTATTTGCTAGCGGGGGGGACATATTTTCCGAGCAGTACTTC

V: TRBV2
size: once
length: 14
J: TRBJ1-2
D: -
CDR3: CASSERAGDYGYTF
DNA: TGTGCCAGCAGTGAAAGGGCCGGGGACTATGGCTACACCTTC

V: TRBV19
size: -
length: 14
J: TRBJ1-3
D: -
CDR3: CASRISGAGNTIYF
DNA: TGTGCCAGTAGAATCTCAGGGGCTGGAAACACCATATATTTT

V: TRBV11-2
size: -
length: 13
J: TRBJ1-4
D: -
CDR3: CASSLDKGVSLFF
DNA: TGTGCCAGCAGCTTAGATAAGGGGGTAAGCCTGTTTTTT

V: TRBV6-5
size: -
length: 16
J: TRBJ1-1
D: -
CDR3: CASSYRPGLRSVETFF
DNA: TGTGCCAGCAGTTATCGGCCAGGCCTGCGATCCGTGGAAACTTTCTTT

V: TRBV29-1
size: -
length: 13
J: TRBJ2-3
D: TRBD2
CDR3: CSAGRGRGDTQYF
DNA: TGCAGCGCCGGGCGAGGGAGGGGAGATACGCAGTATTTT

V: TRBV7-2
size: -
length: 14
J: TRBJ1-5
D: -
CDR3: CASSLGTGNQPQHF
DNA: TGTGCCAGCAGCTTAGGGACAGGCAATCAGCCCCAGCATTTT

V: TRBV18
size: -
length: 12
J: TRBJ2-7
D: -
CDR3: CASSPGRNEQYF
DNA: TGTGCCAGCTCACCGGGGCGGAACGAGCAGTACTTC

V: TRBV6-5
size: -
length: 15
J: TRBJ2-7
D: TRBD2
CDR3: CASSYSIRGGHEQYF
DNA: TGTGCCAGCAGTTACTCGATTCGCGGGGGTCACGAGCAGTACTTC

V: TRBV19
size: -
length: 15
J: TRBJ2-1
D: TRBD1
CDR3: CASSIRTGSYNEQFF
DNA: TGTGCCAGTAGTATAAGGACAGGCTCCTACAATGAGCAGTTCTTC

V: TRBV15
size: -
length: 14
J: TRBJ1-2
D: TRBD1
CDR3: CATSRVDRGYGYTF
DNA: TGTGCCACCAGCAGAGTTGACAGGGGATATGGCTACACCTTC

V: TRBV7-2
size: -
length: 16
J: TRBJ2-7
D: TRBD1
CDR3: CASSLVPRQGTHEQYF
DNA: TGTGCCAGCAGCCTAGTGCCGCGACAGGGAACCCACGAGCAGTACTTC

V: TRBV5-5
size: once
length: 16
J: TRBJ1-2
D: -
CDR3: CASSLVLQMVGYGYTF
DNA: TGTGCCAGCAGCTTGGTGTTACAGATGGTGGGTTATGGCTACACCTTC

V: TRBV15
size: -
length: 16
J: TRBJ2-1
D: TRBD1
CDR3: CATSRPGTGDYNEQFF
DNA: TGTGCCACCAGCAGACCCGGGACAGGGGACTACAATGAGCAGTTCTTC

V: TRBV7-2
size: -
length: 14
J: TRBJ2-7
D: TRBD2
CDR3: CASSRVAGVGEQYF
DNA: TGTGCCAGCTCCAGGGTAGCGGGAGTGGGCGAGCAGTACTTC

V: TRBV7-9
size: once
length: 15
J: TRBJ2-2
D: TRBD1
CDR3: CASGQGTVFTGELFF
DNA: TGTGCCAGCGGACAAGGGACAGTATTTACCGGGGAGCTGTTTTTT

V: TRBV5-1
size: -
length: 17
J: TRBJ2-1
D: -
CDR3: CASSWRGSGTTYNEQFF
DNA: TGCGCCAGCAGCTGGAGGGGTTCCGGGACCACCTACAATGAGCAGTTCTTC